This T cell receptor (beta chain) was retrieved from a study of T-cell reconstitution after alpha-beta-depleted transplantation in children. Study-wide results and limits: Among T cells one year after transplant, newly produced cells accounted for most counts and diversity. Expanded graft clones, several hundred of them, were reportedly the source of alpha-beta T cells about two months after transplant.

The TCRbeta library was prepared with unique molecular identifiers. TCRdb recomputed calls from the PCR reads with MiXCR, one row per CDR3 protein. Of 200,000 to 250,000 distinct CDR3 sequences in the sample, approximately 10% were seen once. Regarding this clonotype: Its antigen remains unidentified.

CDR3 length: 13 residues. Germline V lookup: CDR1 MGHRA, CDR2 YSYEKL. The V end lost 2 bases, the J end lost 6 bases, and 8 bases lay between the germline ends. This TCR was sampled from a child under two years old with acute myeloid leukemia, due to receive a stem cell transplant. The chain links TRBV4-1 to TRBJ1-5, with TRBD1 as a possible D gene (6 bases). The sequenced sample was PBMCs, obtained before TCRalphabeta/CD19-depleted stem cell transplant. Written as DNA, the CDR3 is TGCGCCAGCAGCCAAAAGGGGGGTCAGCCCCAGCATTTT. It encodes CASSQKGGQPQHF.